This T cell receptor beta chain derives from a study of blood T cell repertoires in COVID-19. Study background: COVID-19 samples, acute and convalescent, were from the United States, Italy and Spain. PBMCs, B-cell-depleted T cells, or T cells were the source of the cDNA or gDNA that made up the material.

Generated by immunoSEQ multiplex PCR, the TCRdb table keeps only in-frame clones and is missing some. This sample has about 180,000 clones, with roughly nine tenths found just once. The V gene lost 2 bases and the J gene lost 0 bases, with 20 bases spanning the gap. CDR3 size: 18 residues. Germline V CDR1 and CDR2: SGHTA, FQGNSA. The chain combines TRBV7-2 with TRBJ2-7; D perhaps matches TRBD2 (5 bases). The receptor's source is a man aged 70-80 years with active or convalescent COVID-19. The sequenced material came from peripheral blood. CDR3 in DNA: TGTGCCAGCAGCTTAATCGGCGGGCCCACCGCGAGCTCCTACGAGCAGTACTTC. Its translation is CASSLIGGPTASSYEQYF.